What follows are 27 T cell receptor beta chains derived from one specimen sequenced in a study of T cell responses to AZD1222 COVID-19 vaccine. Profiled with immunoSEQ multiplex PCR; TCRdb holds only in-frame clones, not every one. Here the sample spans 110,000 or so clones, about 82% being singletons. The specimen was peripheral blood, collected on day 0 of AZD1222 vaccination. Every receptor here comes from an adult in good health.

The CDR3 reads CASSLRGGLNTDTQYF. Here the CDR3 DNA reads TGTGCCAGCAGCCTCCGGGGGGGCCTTAACACAGATACGCAGTATTTT. The genes are TRBV7-3 and TRBJ2-3; 8 bases line up with TRBD2. V lost 5 bases to trimming and J lost 2 bases; unmatched junction nucleotides: 9. Germline lookup yields CDR1 SGHTA and CDR2 FQGTGA. The CDR3 consists of 16 residues.

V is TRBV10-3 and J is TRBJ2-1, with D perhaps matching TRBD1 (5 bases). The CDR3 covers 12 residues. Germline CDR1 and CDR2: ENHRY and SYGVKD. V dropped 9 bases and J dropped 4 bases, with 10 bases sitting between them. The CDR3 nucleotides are TGTGCCATAAAGACAGATTACAATGAGCAGTTCTTC. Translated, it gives CAIKTDYNEQFF.

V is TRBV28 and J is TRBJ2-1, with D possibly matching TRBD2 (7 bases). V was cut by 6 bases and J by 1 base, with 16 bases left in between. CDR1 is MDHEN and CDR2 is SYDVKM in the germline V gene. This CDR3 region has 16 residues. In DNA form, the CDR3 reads TGTGCCAGCAGCCCTAGGAGGGGGGGTTCCTACAATGAGCAGTTCTTC. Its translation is CASSPRRGGSYNEQFF.

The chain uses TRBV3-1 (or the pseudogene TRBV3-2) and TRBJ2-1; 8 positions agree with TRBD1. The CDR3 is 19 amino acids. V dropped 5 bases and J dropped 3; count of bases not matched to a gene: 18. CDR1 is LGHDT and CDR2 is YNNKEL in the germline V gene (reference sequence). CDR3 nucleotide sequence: TGTGCCAGCAGCTCAGGACAGGGATCCCAGTCCTACCGCTACAATGAGCAGTTCTTC. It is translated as CASSSGQGSQSYRYNEQFF.

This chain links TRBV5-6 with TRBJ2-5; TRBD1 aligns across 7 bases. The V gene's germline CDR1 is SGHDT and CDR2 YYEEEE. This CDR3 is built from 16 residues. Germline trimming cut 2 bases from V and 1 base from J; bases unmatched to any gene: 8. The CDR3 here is CASSFSLGTAQETQYF. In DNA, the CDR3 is TGTGCCAGCAGCTTCTCCCTCGGGACAGCCCAAGAGACCCAGTACTTC.

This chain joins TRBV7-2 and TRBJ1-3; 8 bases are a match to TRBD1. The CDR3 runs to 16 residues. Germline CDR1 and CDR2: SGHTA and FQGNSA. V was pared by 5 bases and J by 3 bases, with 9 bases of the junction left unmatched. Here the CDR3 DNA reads TGTGCCAGCAGCATGACCGGACAGGGTGTTGGAAACACCATATATTTT. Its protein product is CASSMTGQGVGNTIYF.

Here the CDR3 DNA reads TGCGCCAGCAGTGATGGTGAGGTTCGGGGAAACACCATATATTTT. Its translation: CASSDGEVRGNTIYF. This rearrangement joins TRBV10-2 to TRBJ1-3; D is uncertain. From germline, CDR1 is WSHSY and CDR2 SAAADI. The CDR3 spans 15 residues. The ends were cut back, 3 bases at V and 4 bases at J, with 13 bases in the middle.

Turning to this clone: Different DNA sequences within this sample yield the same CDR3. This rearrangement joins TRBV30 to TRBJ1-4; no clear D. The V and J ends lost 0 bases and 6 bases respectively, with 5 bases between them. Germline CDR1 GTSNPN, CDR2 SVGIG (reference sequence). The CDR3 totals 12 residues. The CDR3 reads CAWSVTDEKLFF. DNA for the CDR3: TGTGCCTGGAGTGTAACGGATGAAAAACTGTTTTTT.

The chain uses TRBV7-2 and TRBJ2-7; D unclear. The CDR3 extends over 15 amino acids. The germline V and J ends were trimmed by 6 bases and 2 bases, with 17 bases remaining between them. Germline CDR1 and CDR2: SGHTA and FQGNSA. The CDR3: CASSLRTPGAYEQYF. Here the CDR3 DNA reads TGTGCCAGCAGTCTAAGAACGCCCGGAGCCTACGAGCAGTACTTC.

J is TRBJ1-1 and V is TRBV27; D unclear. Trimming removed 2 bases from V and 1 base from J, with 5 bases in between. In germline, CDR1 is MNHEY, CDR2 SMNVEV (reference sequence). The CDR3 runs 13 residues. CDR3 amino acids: CASSLQQNTEAFF. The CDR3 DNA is TGTGCCAGCAGTTTACAGCAGAACACTGAAGCTTTCTTT.

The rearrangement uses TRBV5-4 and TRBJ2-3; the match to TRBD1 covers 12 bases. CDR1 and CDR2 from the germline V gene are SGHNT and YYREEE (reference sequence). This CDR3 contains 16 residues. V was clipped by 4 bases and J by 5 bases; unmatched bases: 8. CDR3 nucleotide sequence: TGTGCCAGCAGCCGGACGGGACAGGGGGCGGGAGATACGCAGTATTTT. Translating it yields CASSRTGQGAGDTQYF.

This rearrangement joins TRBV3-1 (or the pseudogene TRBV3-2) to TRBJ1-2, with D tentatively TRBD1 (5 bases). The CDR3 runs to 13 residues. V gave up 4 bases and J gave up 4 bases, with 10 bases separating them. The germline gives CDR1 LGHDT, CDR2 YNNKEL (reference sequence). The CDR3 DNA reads TGTGCCAGCAGCCTTCAGGGAAGCTATGGCTACACCTTC. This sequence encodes CASSLQGSYGYTF.

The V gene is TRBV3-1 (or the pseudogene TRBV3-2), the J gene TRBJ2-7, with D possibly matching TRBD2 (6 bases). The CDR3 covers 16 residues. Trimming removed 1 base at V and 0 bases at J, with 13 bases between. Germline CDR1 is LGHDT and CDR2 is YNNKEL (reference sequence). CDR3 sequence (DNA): TGTGCCAGCAGCCAAGGACTGGCTAGCGTCTCCTACGAGCAGTACTTC. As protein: CASSQGLASVSYEQYF.

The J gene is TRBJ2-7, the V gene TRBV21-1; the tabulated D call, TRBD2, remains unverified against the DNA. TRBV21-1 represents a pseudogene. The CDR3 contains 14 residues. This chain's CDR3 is CASSNALGGYEQYF. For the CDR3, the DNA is TGTGCCAGCAGCAACGCCCTGGGGGGCTACGAGCAGTACTTC.

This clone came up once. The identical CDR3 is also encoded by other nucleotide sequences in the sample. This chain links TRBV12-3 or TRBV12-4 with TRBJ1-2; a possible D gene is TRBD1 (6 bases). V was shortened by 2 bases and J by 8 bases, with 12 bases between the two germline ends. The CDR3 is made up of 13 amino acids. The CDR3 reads CASSLLGAGGYTF. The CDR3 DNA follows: TGTGCCAGCAGTTTATTGGGGGCTGGGGGCTACACCTTC.

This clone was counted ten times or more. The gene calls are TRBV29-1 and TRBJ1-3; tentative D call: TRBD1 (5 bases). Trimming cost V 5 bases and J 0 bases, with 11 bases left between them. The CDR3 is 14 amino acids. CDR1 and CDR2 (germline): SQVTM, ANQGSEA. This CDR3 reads CSVPGTASGNTIYF. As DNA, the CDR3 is TGCAGCGTTCCCGGGACGGCCTCTGGAAACACCATATATTTT.

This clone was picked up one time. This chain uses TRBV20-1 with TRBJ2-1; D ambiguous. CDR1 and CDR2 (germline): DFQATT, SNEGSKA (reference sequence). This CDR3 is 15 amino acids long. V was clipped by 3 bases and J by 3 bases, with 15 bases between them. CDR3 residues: CSASPAGSFYNEQFF. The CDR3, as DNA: TGCAGTGCTAGTCCCGCAGGTTCCTTCTACAATGAGCAGTTCTTC.

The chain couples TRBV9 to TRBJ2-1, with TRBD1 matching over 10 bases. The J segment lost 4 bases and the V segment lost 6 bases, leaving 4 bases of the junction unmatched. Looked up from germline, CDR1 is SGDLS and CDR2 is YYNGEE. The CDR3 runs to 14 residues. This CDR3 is CASNAGQGYNEQFF. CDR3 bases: TGTGCCAGCAATGCGGGACAGGGGTACAATGAGCAGTTCTTC.

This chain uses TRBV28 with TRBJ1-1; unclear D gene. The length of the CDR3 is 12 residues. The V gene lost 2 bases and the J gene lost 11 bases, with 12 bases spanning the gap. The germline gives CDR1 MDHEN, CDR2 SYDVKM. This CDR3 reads CASSLQSSRAFF. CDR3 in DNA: TGTGCCAGCAGTTTACAGAGCAGCCGGGCTTTCTTT.

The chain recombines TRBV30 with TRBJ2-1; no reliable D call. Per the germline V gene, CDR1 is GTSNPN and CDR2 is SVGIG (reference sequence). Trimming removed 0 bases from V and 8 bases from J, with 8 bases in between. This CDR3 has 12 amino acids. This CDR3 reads CAWSVRRDEQFF. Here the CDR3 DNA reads TGTGCCTGGAGTGTACGAAGGGATGAGCAGTTCTTC.

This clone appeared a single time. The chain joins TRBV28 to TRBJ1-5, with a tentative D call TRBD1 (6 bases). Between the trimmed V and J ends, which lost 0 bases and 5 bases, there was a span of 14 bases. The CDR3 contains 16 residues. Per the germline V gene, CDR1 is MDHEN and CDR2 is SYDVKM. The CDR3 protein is CASSLWATGNYQPQHF. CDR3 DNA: TGTGCCAGCAGTTTATGGGCTACAGGGAACTATCAGCCCCAGCATTTT.

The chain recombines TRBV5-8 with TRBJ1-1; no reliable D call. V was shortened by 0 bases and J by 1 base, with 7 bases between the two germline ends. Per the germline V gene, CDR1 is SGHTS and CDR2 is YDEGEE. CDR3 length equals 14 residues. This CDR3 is CASSLAWGNTEAFF. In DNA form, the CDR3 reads TGTGCCAGCAGCTTGGCCTGGGGGAACACTGAAGCTTTCTTT.

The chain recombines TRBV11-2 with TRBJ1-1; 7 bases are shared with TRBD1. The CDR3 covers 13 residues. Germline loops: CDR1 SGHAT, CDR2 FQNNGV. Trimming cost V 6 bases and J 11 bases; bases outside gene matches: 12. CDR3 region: CASSFWGDSGAFF. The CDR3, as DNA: TGTGCCAGCAGTTTCTGGGGGGACAGCGGGGCTTTCTTT.

The CDR3 DNA is TGTGCCAGCAGCTTAGGGGGCAGGGTTAGGGATGAAAAACTGTTTTTT. It encodes CASSLGGRVRDEKLFF. The chain employs TRBV7-2 and TRBJ1-4; tentatively, D is TRBD1 (5 bases). Trimming cost V 1 base and J 6 bases, with 15 bases left between them. Germline-derived CDR1 and CDR2 are SGHTA and FQGNSA. CDR3 length equals 16 residues. Combining the CDR3 with reference TRBV7-2 and TRBJ1-4 gives the whole variable domain GAGVSQSPSNKVTEKGKDVELRCDPISGHTALYWYRQSLGQGLEFLIYFQGNSAPDKSGLPSDRFSAERTGGSVSTLTIQRTQQEDSAVYLCASSLGGRVRDEKLFFGSGTQLSVL.

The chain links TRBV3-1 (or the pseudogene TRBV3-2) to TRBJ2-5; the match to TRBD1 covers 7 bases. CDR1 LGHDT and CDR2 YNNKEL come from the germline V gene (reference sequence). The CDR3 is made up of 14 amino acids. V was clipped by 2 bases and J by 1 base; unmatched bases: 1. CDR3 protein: CASSQRDSQETQYF. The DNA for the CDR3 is TGTGCCAGCAGCCAAAGGGACAGCCAAGAGACCCAGTACTTC.

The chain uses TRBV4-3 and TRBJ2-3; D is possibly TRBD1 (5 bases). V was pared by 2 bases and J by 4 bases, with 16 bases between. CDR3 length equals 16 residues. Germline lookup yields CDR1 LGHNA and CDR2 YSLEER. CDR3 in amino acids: CASSQSPGYDSDTQYF. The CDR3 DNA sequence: TGCGCCAGCAGCCAAAGCCCAGGGTATGATTCAGATACGCAGTATTTT.

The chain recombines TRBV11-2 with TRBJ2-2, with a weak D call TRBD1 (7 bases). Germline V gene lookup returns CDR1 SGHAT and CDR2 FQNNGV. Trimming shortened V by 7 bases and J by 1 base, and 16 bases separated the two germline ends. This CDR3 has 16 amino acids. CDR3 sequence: CASTRGGTVNTGELFF. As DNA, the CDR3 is TGTGCCAGCACCCGAGGGGGGACAGTGAACACCGGGGAGCTGTTTTTT.